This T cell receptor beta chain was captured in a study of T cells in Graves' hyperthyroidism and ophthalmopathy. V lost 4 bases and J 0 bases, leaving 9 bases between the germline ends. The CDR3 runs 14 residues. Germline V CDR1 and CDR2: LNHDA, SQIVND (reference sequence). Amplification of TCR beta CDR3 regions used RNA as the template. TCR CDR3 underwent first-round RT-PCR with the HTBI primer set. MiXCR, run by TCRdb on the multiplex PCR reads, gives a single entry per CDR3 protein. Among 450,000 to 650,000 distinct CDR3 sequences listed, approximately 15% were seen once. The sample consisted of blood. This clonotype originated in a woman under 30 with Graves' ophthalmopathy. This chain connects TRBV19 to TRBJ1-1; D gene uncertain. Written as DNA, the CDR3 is TGTGCCAGTAGTACGTGGAGCCTGAACACTGAAGCTTTCTTT. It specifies CASSTWSLNTEAFF.